Following are 18 T cell receptor beta chains from one sample sequenced in a study of regulatory T cells in long-lasting Graves disease. CDR3-region Arm-PCR and iRepertoire HTBI primers produced the TCR beta libraries. TCRdb re-called the multiplex PCR reads through MiXCR, storing one row per CDR3 protein. The sample has about 540,000 distinct CDR3 sequences; less than 15% are singletons. The time point is: newly diagnosed GD, antithyroid drugs for less than 3 months. The authors made the TCR library using RNA they extracted from PBMCs. A further study also used this sample, focusing on T cells in Graves' hyperthyroidism and ophthalmopathy.

The input for sequencing was peripheral blood mononuclear cells (PBMCs), taken at new diagnosis, from a patient treated with antithyroid drugs. Receptors were obtained from a young man with Graves disease.

This clonotype was seen a handful of times. The chain is built from TRBV11-2 and TRBJ2-5, with D perhaps TRBD2 (6 bases). Looked up from germline, CDR1 is SGHAT and CDR2 is FQNNGV. The CDR3 totals 13 residues. V lost 5 bases, J lost 7 bases, and 14 bases lay in between. The CDR3 loop reads CASSPLDGGTQYF. The CDR3 nucleotides are TGTGCCAGCAGCCCATTAGACGGGGGGACCCAGTACTTC.

This clonotype came up many times. V and J are TRBV12-3 or TRBV12-4 and TRBJ2-1; 7 bases match TRBD2. The V gene end was trimmed by 5 bases and the J gene end by 9 bases; junction bases not matched to a gene: 19. The length of the CDR3 is 17 residues. The CDR3: CASSAVPGGSGDAEQFF. CDR3 bases: TGTGCCAGCAGTGCCGTCCCGGGCGGGAGCGGGGACGCTGAGCAGTTCTTC.

For this clonotype: A read error is possible here, since a much larger clone lies one base away. This chain joins TRBV6-1 and TRBJ1-5; D remains ambiguous. This CDR3 has 12 residues. Per germline, CDR1 MNHNS and CDR2 SASEGT. CDR3 loop: CASRAANQPRHF. CDR3 nucleotides: TGTGCCAGCAGGGCAGCCAATCAGCCCCGGCATTTT.

This rearrangement joins TRBV30 to TRBJ2-5; 9 positions agree with TRBD1. J gave up 2 bases and V 3 bases, and 4 bases lay outside the gene matches. From germline, CDR1 is GTSNPN and CDR2 SVGIG (reference sequence). The length of the CDR3 is 14 residues. CDR3 sequence: CAWSEGQGQETQYF. As DNA, the CDR3 is TGTGCCTGGAGCGAGGGACAGGGTCAAGAGACCCAGTACTTC.

Comments on this clonotype: Mismatch with germline at one junction end may stem from a read error. The genes are TRBV5-6 and TRBJ1-1; D may be TRBD1 (5 bases). Germline loops: CDR1 SGHDT, CDR2 YYEEEE. There are 13 residues in the CDR3. The CDR3: CASILGGTTEAFF. In DNA, the CDR3 is TGTGCCAGCATCTTGGGGGGGACCACTGAAGCTTTCTTT.

Turning to this clonotype: A much more abundant neighbour one base away suggests this may be a read error. V gene TRBV15 combines with J gene TRBJ2-5, with D tentatively TRBD1 (5 bases). This CDR3 has 17 residues. CDR1 and CDR2 from the germline V gene are LNHNV and YYDKDF (reference sequence). V lost 0 bases and J lost 11, with 25 bases in between. Written as DNA, the CDR3 is TGTGCCACCAGCAGAGATGGCGGTGGGGCGTTAGCTGGTGAGCAGTACTTC. Translation gives CATSRDGGGALAGEQYF.

This clonotype was detected ten times or more. The gene calls are TRBV5-1 and TRBJ1-6; D uncertain. The germline V gene encodes CDR1 SGHRS and CDR2 YFSETQ. The V end was cut by 2 bases, the J end by 11 bases, with 11 bases between. This CDR3 comprises 13 residues. The CDR3 region has the DNA TGCGCCAGCAGCTTAGGCCAGAGGCCACCCCTCCACTTT. Its translation is CASSLGQRPPLHF.

The table lists this clonotype with many counts. The chain links TRBV2 to TRBJ2-7, with no clear D. Trimming pared 7 bases from V and 1 base from J, leaving 17 bases between. The CDR3 sequence is 15 residues long. Germline lookup yields CDR1 SNHLY and CDR2 FYNNEI. CDR3 loop: CASTPKGKGSYEQYF. The DNA of the CDR3 is TGTGCCAGCACCCCCAAGGGAAAGGGATCCTACGAGCAGTACTTC.

This clonotype occurred many times. V is TRBV5-1 and J is TRBJ2-7; D may be TRBD1 (5 bases). This CDR3 spans 14 amino acids. V was pared by 4 bases and J by 2 bases, with 13 bases between. Germline V gene data show CDR1 as SGHRS and CDR2 as YFSETQ. In DNA form, the CDR3 reads TGCGCCAGCAGCCCCCGCAGGGCTACCTACGAGCAGTACTTC. Translated: CASSPRRATYEQYF.

This clonotype turned up a few times. The chain employs TRBV4-1 and TRBJ2-2; the D gene is possibly TRBD1 (5 bases). V lost 8 bases, J lost 3 bases, and 16 bases lay in between. Germline CDR1 is MGHRA and CDR2 is YSYEKL. The CDR3 has 15 residues. For the CDR3, the DNA is TGCGCCAGCTCAAGAGTTACAGGTTACACCGGGGAGCTGTTTTTT. Amino acid sequence: CASSRVTGYTGELFF.

This clonotype showed up many times. The chain employs TRBV20-1 and TRBJ2-1, with 14 bases that match TRBD2. This CDR3 is built from 15 residues. Germline CDR1 is DFQATT and CDR2 is SNEGSKA (reference sequence). V dropped 3 bases and J dropped 9; count of bases not matched to a gene: 7. The CDR3 is CSARTSGRGRGEQFF. Here the CDR3 DNA reads TGCAGTGCTAGGACTAGCGGGAGGGGCCGTGGTGAGCAGTTCTTC.

This clonotype was recorded many times. The chain couples TRBV10-1 to TRBJ1-2; 8 nucleotides agree with TRBD1. Germline CDR1 and CDR2: WNHNN and SYGVQD (reference sequence). J lost 6 bases, V lost 1 base, and 13 bases had no gene match. There are 17 residues in the CDR3. The CDR3 here is CASSELTPGQGRDGYTF. Written as DNA, the CDR3 is TGCGCCAGCAGTGAGTTAACCCCCGGACAGGGAAGGGATGGCTACACCTTC.

The chain uses TRBV11-2 and TRBJ2-3, with 8 bases identical to TRBD1. The end of the DNA is better explained by TRBJ2-5, so the J call may be wrong. This CDR3 is 15 amino acids long. Germline V lookup: CDR1 SGHAT, CDR2 FQNNGV. The CDR3: CASSPLRGRNETQYF. CDR3 coding DNA: TGTGCCAGCTCACCACTCAGGGGGCGTAACGAGACCCAGTACTTC.

This clonotype was seen many times. This sequence joins TRBV27 and TRBJ2-4; TRBD2 matches 10 bases. V was clipped by 3 bases and J by 1 base; unmatched bases: 9. Germline V CDR1 and CDR2: MNHEY, SMNVEV (reference sequence). The CDR3 extends over 18 amino acids. The CDR3 nucleotides read TGTGCCAGCAGTTTTCGAGCGGGAGGGCGGACGGCCAAAAACATTCAGTACTTC. Encoded protein: CASSFRAGGRTAKNIQYF.

CDR3 in amino acids: CASSVVAEGSEAFF. The CDR3 DNA follows: TGTGCCAGCAGCGTAGTTGCGGAGGGCTCTGAAGCTTTCTTT. The chain links TRBV9 to TRBJ1-1; D call uncertain. V lost 0 bases and J lost 6, with 12 bases in between. The CDR3 is 14 amino acids. From germline, CDR1 is SGDLS and CDR2 YYNGEE.

This clonotype was seen many times. The genes are TRBV2 and TRBJ1-1; TRBD1 aligns across 12 bases. CDR3 length: 15 residues. Germline CDR1 reads SNHLY; CDR2 reads FYNNEI. Germline trimming cut 8 bases from V and 6 bases from J; bases unmatched to any gene: 10. The CDR3 region is CASPGQGAIGAEAFF. DNA of the CDR3: TGTGCCAGCCCGGGACAGGGGGCAATTGGGGCTGAAGCTTTCTTT.

This rearrangement joins TRBV7-9 to TRBJ2-5; D unclear. Germline V gives CDR1 SEHNR, CDR2 FQNEAQ (reference sequence). There are 12 residues in the CDR3. The V and J ends lost 6 bases and 5 bases respectively, with 10 bases between them. CDR3 bases: TGTGCCAGCAGTCAAAATCTCGAGACCCAGTACTTC. This codes for CASSQNLETQYF.

This chain uses TRBV6-5 with TRBJ1-2; possibly TRBD1 for D (5 bases). Trimming took 4 bases from V and 4 from J, leaving 16 bases between them. The CDR3 is 15 residues long. Germline assignment: CDR1 MNHEY and CDR2 SVGAGI. This chain's CDR3 is CASSWNRDPSYGYTF. The CDR3 DNA reads as TGTGCCAGCAGTTGGAACCGGGACCCAAGCTATGGCTACACCTTC.